There are a few counts of the clone carrying this T cell receptor beta chain. The antigen remains unidentified. The source of the sample is a study of graft-versus-host responses after intestinal transplantation. Profiled with immunoSEQ multiplex PCR; TCRdb holds only in-frame clones, not every one. The table records tens of thousands of clones, 90% of them present only once. Per germline, CDR1 SGHDT and CDR2 YYEEEE. The length of the CDR3 is 12 residues. After removal of 4 bases from V and 3 bases from J, the junction contained 0 bases not matched to a gene. Study-wide results and limits: Circulating GvH clones peaking coincided with falling HvG clones soon after transplant.

The sequencing used unstimulated CD8+ T cells sorted from spleen or lymph node cells, collected before intestinal transplant. This rearrangement joins TRBV5-6 to TRBJ2-7; TRBD1 agrees at 8 bases. The TCR was taken from a human donor who received an intestinal transplant. CDR3 DNA: TGTGCCAGCAGCGACAGGGGCTACGAGCAGTACTTC. This sequence encodes CASSDRGYEQYF.